This T cell receptor (beta chain) stems from a study of vaccination and CD4 T cells after COVID-19. V shed 2 bases and J shed 6 bases, with 10 bases lying between them. CDR3 length: 14 amino acids. The germline V gene has CDR1 SEHNR and CDR2 FQNEAQ (reference sequence). Treatment noted: 10-day PBMC culture with coronavirus spike peptide pools or control peptides (ViraFEST assay). This clonotype came up a few times. The antigen is undetermined. Overall study findings and caveats: Looking at convalescent patients, a median around 86% of reactive clones were present only post-vaccination.

Cultured CD4+ T cells had their DNA profiled by the Oncomine TCR Beta short-read assay. CD4+ T cells were cultured, and genomic DNA was extracted from them. Using its own MiXCR run on the PCR reads, TCRdb lists one record per CDR3 protein. The sample includes 15,000 to 25,000 distinct CDR3 sequences, about two fifths of them seen just once. The chain combines TRBV7-9 with TRBJ2-2; D ambiguous. This sequence was found in a human donor with COVID-19. Input material: cultured CD4+ T cells from blood. CDR3 sequence: CASSLISVAGELFF. The CDR3 DNA reads as TGTGCCAGCAGCTTAATCTCAGTTGCCGGGGAGCTGTTTTTT. Filled out from reference TRBV7-9 and TRBJ2-2, the complete variable domain reads DTGVSQNPRHKITKRGQNVTFRCDPISEHNRLYWYRQTLGQGPEFLTYFQNEAQLEKSRLLSDRFSAERPKGSFSTLEIQRTEQGDSAMYLCASSLISVAGELFFGEGSRLTVL.